The T cell receptor (beta chain) described here comes from a study of CD8 T cells in Susac syndrome. Points on this clonotype: The antigen is undetermined.

The RNA input was roughly 0.45 to 1 ug, and it was reverse transcribed with random hexamers. Across 54 Vbeta and 13 Jbeta, immunoSEQ multiplex PCR amplified TCR beta CDR3. In TCRdb, the immunoSEQ multiplex PCR reads were re-called with MiXCR into one record per CDR3 protein. The table shows approximately 120,000 distinct CDR3 sequences, with about 96% occurring only once. Overall study findings and caveats: The study conceded that relatively few individuals underwent its TCR sequencing and HLA analysis.

The CDR3 length is 15 residues. The V end lost 0 bases, the J end lost 3 bases, and 9 bases lay between the germline ends. Germline CDR1 reads MNHEY; CDR2 reads SVGEGT. Sequencing of TCR beta, carried out with a high-throughput approach, was applied to CD8+ and CD4+ T cells from the blood. Both CD4+ and CD8+ T cells were negatively isolated, and TEMRA cells underwent FACS enrichment. The chain employs TRBV6-2 or TRBV6-3 and TRBJ1-5, with D perhaps matching TRBD1 (6 bases). What was sequenced was CD4+ T cells from PBMCs. This TCR derives from a human donor in good health. Here the CDR3 reads CASSYSRGSNQPQHF. In DNA, the CDR3 is TGTGCCAGCAGTTACTCGAGGGGGTCCAATCAGCCCCAGCATTTT.